This TCR beta chain was captured in a study of cytomegalovirus exposure and HLA in healthy donors. Study-wide findings and caveats: Investigators reported 164 TCR beta chains as tied to cytomegalovirus. Earlier analysis looked at TCR beta V segments, and most were productive about 90% or about 30% of the time. In a later analysis, across HLA loci, associated TCR counts were highest for DRB1, lowest for HLA-C.

Primers for the PCR totalled 60 Vbeta and 13 Jbeta. Some clones are missing from TCRdb's copy, which holds only in-frame ones; the method was immunoSEQ multiplex PCR. This sample yields approximately 100,000 clones, of which about 76% are seen a single time; roughly 2% belongs to the top ten. This clone was seen a single time. The antigen remains undetermined. The germline gives CDR1 SGHAT, CDR2 FQNNGV. Trimming left V 6 bases short and J 2 bases short, with 5 bases between. There are 11 residues in the CDR3. This TCR was sampled from a woman aged 25 to 39 in good health and CMV-seronegative. The sequencing sample was made of PBMCs. This chain connects TRBV11-2 to TRBJ2-7, with D unresolved. In DNA form, the CDR3 reads TGTGCCAGCAGGAGCGCCTACGAGCAGTACTTC. As protein: CASRSAYEQYF.